This TCR beta chain was identified during a study of control samples from healthy donors and cancer patients. Using immunoSEQ multiplex PCR, the repertoire was profiled, and TCRdb retains in-frame clones only, with some absent. The repertoire holds roughly 130,000 clones, with roughly 90% as singletons. The CDR3 spans 14 residues. Looked up from germline, CDR1 is SGHTA and CDR2 is FQGNSA. The V end lost 2 bases, the J end lost 8 bases, and 12 bases lay between the germline ends. The origin of this receptor is a man aged 18 to 29 in good health. The sequenced material came from blood. The V gene is TRBV7-2, the J gene TRBJ1-4; a weak D match, TRBD1 (5 bases). This CDR3 reads CASSLLTREEKLFF. In DNA, the CDR3 is TGTGCCAGCAGCTTATTAACCAGGGAAGAAAAACTGTTTTTT.